The clone carrying this T cell receptor (beta chain) has more than one count but fewer than ten. With 6 bases removed from V and 4 bases from J, the gap between germline ends came to 15 bases. Per the germline V gene, CDR1 is MNHEY and CDR2 is SVGAGI. CDR3 length: 14 residues. Original processing methods: Reference gene primer amplification gave nucleated cell count estimates. Method: immunoSEQ multiplex PCR; TCRdb's copy keeps in-frame clones and lacks some. V and J calls and clone size are those listed in that table; D and trimming were worked out from the DNA. The data hold about 250,000 clones, with approximately 86% observed a single time. The entry originates in a study of blood T cell repertoires in COVID-19. Whole-study context: COVID-19 samples from acute and convalescent phases originated in the United States, Italy and Spain. Sources were T cells, B-cell-depleted T cells, or PBMCs; the material itself was cDNA or gDNA.

This sequence was found in a woman in her sixties or seventies who had recovered from COVID-19. Sequencing was performed on peripheral blood. The chain is built from TRBV6-5 and TRBJ1-2; TRBD1 might be the D (5 bases). DNA for the CDR3: TGTGCCAGCAGACGCCAGGGTTTGGGCTATGGCTACACCTTC. It encodes CASRRQGLGYGYTF.